The 24 T cell receptor beta chains presented below share a single source sample, sequenced in a study of blood T cells in healthy people across ages. Together with a sample-barcoded 5' primer, a J-beta primer mix was included in a second PCR lasting about 7 to 12 cycles. From the 5' RACE reads, TCRdb called clonotypes with MiXCR, one entry per CDR3 protein. The sample contains around 870,000 distinct CDR3 sequences, more than 25% of which appear only once. Material: blood. The receptors stem from a woman of 80 years or more in good health.

The V and J genes are TRBV7-2 and TRBJ2-5; possible D gene TRBD1, 6 bases. V was cut by 2 bases and J by 9 bases, with 25 bases left in between. There are 17 residues in the CDR3. Germline loops: CDR1 SGHTA, CDR2 FQGNSA. The CDR3 DNA sequence: TGTGCCAGCAGCTTAAGGGGAACGGAACAGGGCGTTCCTCCCCAGTACTTC. This sequence encodes CASSLRGTEQGVPPQYF.

Worth noting for this clonotype: Just one base apart from a much larger clone, this may be a read error. The chain combines TRBV4-2 with TRBJ2-3; 10 nucleotides line up with TRBD2. This CDR3 has 18 residues. Germline CDR1 LGHNA, CDR2 YNFKEQ. Trimming removed 3 bases from V and 2 bases from J; junction bases left unmatched: 11. CDR3 amino acids: CASSQGTSSGGHTDTQYF. For the CDR3, the DNA is TGTGCCAGCAGCCAGGGGACTAGTAGCGGGGGGCACACAGATACGCAGTATTTT.

About this clonotype: The junction does not match germline at one end; this may be a read error. The chain is built from TRBV12-3 or TRBV12-4 and TRBJ1-6, with TRBD1 as a possible D gene (5 bases). The CDR3 is 17 amino acids. For the CDR3, the DNA is TGTGCCAGCAGTTTATTCCAGGGCCGCTCCTATAATTCACCCCTCTACTTC. This sequence encodes CASSLFQGRSYNSPLYF.

At least ten counts were recorded for this clonotype. The chain links TRBV11-2 to TRBJ2-1; TRBD2 matches at 10 bases. Per the germline V gene, CDR1 is SGHAT and CDR2 is FQNNGV. The CDR3 has 14 residues. V lost 8 bases to trimming and J lost 6 bases; unmatched junction nucleotides: 7. The CDR3 bases are TGTGCCAGCCTCCGGCTAGCGGGGGCCAATGAGCAGTTCTTC. It yields the protein CASLRLAGANEQFF.

Worth noting for this clonotype: A single base separates this from a much larger clone, so it may be a read error. This chain joins TRBV27 and TRBJ2-1; maybe TRBD1 (5 bases). The germline V gene has CDR1 MNHEY and CDR2 SMNVEV (reference sequence). V was pared by 2 bases and J by 8 bases, with 16 bases between. This CDR3 is 15 amino acids long. DNA of the CDR3: TGTGCCAGCAGTTTACCTGGGGCAGGGAACGATGAGCAGTTCTTC. Encoded protein: CASSLPGAGNDEQFF.

This clonotype occurred many times. The rearrangement uses TRBV18 and TRBJ2-1; TRBD2 is a possible D gene (7 bases). Germline V lookup: CDR1 KGHSH, CDR2 LQKENI. Trimming shortened V by 0 bases and J by 9 bases, and 15 bases separated the two germline ends. The CDR3 runs 15 residues. The CDR3 sequence: CASSPPGGHNSEQFF. CDR3 DNA: TGTGCCAGCTCACCACCGGGGGGGCATAACAGTGAGCAGTTCTTC.

In regard to this clonotype: This could be a read error, since a much larger clone is one nucleotide away. The chain joins TRBV10-3 to TRBJ2-3, with 11 positions matching TRBD1. Germline lookup yields CDR1 ENHRY and CDR2 SYGVKD. V shed 9 bases, J shed 2 bases, and the junction held 7 bases outside the gene matches. The CDR3 contains 15 residues. Here the CDR3 DNA reads TGTGCCATTGGACAGGGGGCCCCCTCCACAGATACGCAGTATTTT. Its protein is CAIGQGAPSTDTQYF.

This clonotype was seen a handful of times. V and J are TRBV18 and TRBJ2-5; TRBD2 agrees at 8 bases. The V gene end was trimmed by 1 base and the J gene end by 1 base; junction bases not matched to a gene: 5. CDR1 and CDR2 (germline): KGHSH, LQKENI. This CDR3 is 16 amino acids long. The CDR3 loop reads CASSPLAGGGQETQYF. CDR3 coding DNA: TGTGCCAGCTCACCACTCGCGGGGGGAGGCCAAGAGACCCAGTACTTC.

This clonotype was recorded at least ten times. This chain uses TRBV7-9 with TRBJ1-5, with no clear D. V was cut by 5 bases and J by 0 bases, with 11 bases left in between. CDR3 size: 15 residues. Germline V gene lookup returns CDR1 SEHNR and CDR2 FQNEAQ (reference sequence). The CDR3, as DNA: TGTGCCAGCAGCCCCGGTGGATATAGCAATCAGCCCCAGCATTTT. The encoded protein is CASSPGGYSNQPQHF.

The chain joins TRBV12-3 or TRBV12-4 to TRBJ1-6; weak D call: TRBD1 (6 bases). The CDR3 consists of 15 residues. The V gene lost 1 base and the J gene lost 2 bases, with 6 bases spanning the gap. The CDR3, as DNA: TGTGCCAGCAGTTTAGAGGGGGCCTATAATTCACCCCTCCACTTT. Protein sequence: CASSLEGAYNSPLHF.

This clonotype was observed a handful of times. The chain employs TRBV30 and TRBJ1-1; 7 bases match TRBD1. From germline, CDR1 is GTSNPN and CDR2 SVGIG (reference sequence). CDR3 size: 12 residues. The V segment lost 8 bases and the J segment 9 bases; nucleotides outside the gene matches: 12. The CDR3 region is CAGDREVMQAFF. In DNA, the CDR3 is TGTGCCGGCGACAGGGAGGTGATGCAAGCTTTCTTT. Full variable domain (missing parts from reference TRBV30 and TRBJ1-1): SQTIHQWPATLVQPVGSPLSLECTVEGTSNPNLYWYRQAAGRGLQLLFYSVGIGQISSEVPQNLSASRPQDRQFILSSKKLLLSDSGFYLCAGDREVMQAFFGQGTRLTVV.

This clonotype has ten or more counts. The CDR3 DNA sequence: TGTGCCAGTAGAAGGGATCCCGGGGCCAACGTCCTGACTTTC. Translation: CASRRDPGANVLTF. The rearrangement uses TRBV19 and TRBJ2-6; no clear D. The V gene lost 6 bases and the J gene lost 4 bases, with 10 bases spanning the gap. Germline loops: CDR1 LNHDA, CDR2 SQIVND (reference sequence). The CDR3 runs 14 residues.

This chain links TRBV30 with TRBJ1-4; D unclear. V was cut by 1 base and J by 5 bases, with 11 bases left in between. The CDR3 spans 14 residues. Germline-derived CDR1 and CDR2 are GTSNPN and SVGIG (reference sequence). In nucleotides, the CDR3 is TGTGCCTGGAGTGCGGGATTTATGAATGAAAAACTGTTTTTT. As protein: CAWSAGFMNEKLFF.

This clonotype occurred a few times. A much larger clone differs by one base, so this may be a read error. This chain links TRBV12-3 or TRBV12-4 with TRBJ2-5, with D unresolved. V was cut by 4 bases and J by 7 bases, with 10 bases left in between. The CDR3 extends over 12 amino acids. CDR3 protein: CASSSGRLTQYF. The CDR3, as DNA: TGTGCCAGCAGTTCTGGACGTCTGACCCAGTACTTC.

The chain joins TRBV7-2 to TRBJ2-3; 11 bases match TRBD2. Losses at the gene ends were 2 bases for V and 1 base for J; bases not matched to a gene: 11. Germline loops: CDR1 SGHTA, CDR2 FQGNSA. This CDR3 is built from 19 residues. The CDR3 loop reads CASSLRLAGGGPRTDTQYF. The CDR3 DNA follows: TGTGCCAGCAGCTTACGGCTAGCGGGAGGTGGGCCCCGCACAGATACGCAGTATTTT.

This clonotype was seen a few times. Mismatch with germline at one junction end may stem from a read error. This chain links TRBV19 with TRBJ2-1; TRBD1 matches at 10 bases. This CDR3 region has 16 residues. The V gene's germline CDR1 is LNHDA and CDR2 SQIVND (reference sequence). This chain's CDR3 is CASIRTTGGSNNEQFF. The CDR3 nucleotides read TGTGCCAGTATTCGGACGACAGGGGGCTCCAACAATGAGCAGTTCTTC.

This clonotype has just a few counts. The chain has TRBV5-5 and TRBJ1-2, with D perhaps matching TRBD1 (5 bases). The CDR3 length is 13 residues. V was cut by 3 bases and J by 3 bases, with 9 bases left in between. Germline CDR1 is SGHKS and CDR2 is YYEKEE (reference sequence). CDR3 residues: CASSWETDYGYTF. CDR3 bases: TGTGCCAGCAGCTGGGAGACAGACTATGGCTACACCTTC.

The chain employs TRBV21-1 and TRBJ2-4; TRBD1 reflects the table's D call only, with no check against the DNA. TRBV21-1 is assigned pseudogene status. The CDR3 is 18 residues long. CDR3 in DNA: TGTGCCAGCAGCGCCAGGGAGGGACAGATTCTAGCCAAAAACATTCAGTACTTC. This translates into CASSAREGQILAKNIQYF.

This chain links TRBV7-2 with TRBJ1-1; D is unresolved. V was clipped by 1 base and J by 4 bases, with 19 bases between them. The length of the CDR3 is 17 residues. Germline CDR1 SGHTA, CDR2 FQGNSA. CDR3 loop: CASSLEGGRPGGTEAFF. The CDR3 DNA follows: TGTGCCAGCAGCTTAGAGGGTGGGAGGCCGGGAGGCACTGAAGCTTTCTTT.

About this clonotype: This may arise from a read error, as a much more abundant clone is one base away. This sequence joins TRBV20-1 and TRBJ2-4; 7 nucleotides agree with TRBD2. The assigned J gene may be wrong: the sequence end matches TRBJ2-7 better. CDR1 DFQATT and CDR2 SNEGSKA come from the germline V gene (reference sequence). CDR3 size: 13 residues. For the CDR3, the DNA is TGCAGTGTCGGCAGGGACTACTCCTACGAGCAGTACTTC. Translating gives CSVGRDYSYEQYF.

This clonotype was seen more than once but under ten times. V gene TRBV6-5 combines with J gene TRBJ2-7, with 7 bases that match TRBD1. The CDR3 totals 15 residues. Germline assignment: CDR1 MNHEY and CDR2 SVGAGI. V trimming: 5 bases; J trimming: 0 bases; junction bases outside the gene matches: 7. Here the CDR3 reads CASSGIGTASYEQYF. DNA for the CDR3: TGTGCCAGCAGTGGGATCGGGACAGCCTCCTACGAGCAGTACTTC.

The genes are TRBV11-2 and TRBJ2-7; 9 nucleotides line up with TRBD1. The V gene end was trimmed by 4 bases and the J gene end by 7 bases; junction bases not matched to a gene: 11. There are 15 residues in the CDR3. Germline lookup yields CDR1 SGHAT and CDR2 FQNNGV. CDR3 sequence (DNA): TGTGCCAGCAGCTCGGAAGGGACAGGGTGGCTAGAGCAGTACTTC. Translated, it gives CASSSEGTGWLEQYF.

This clonotype was seen repeatedly, ten times or more. The V gene is TRBV4-3, the J gene TRBJ2-1; D remains unclear. The CDR3 has 13 residues. CDR1 and CDR2 (germline): LGHNA, YSLEER. The V end was cut by 2 bases, the J end by 5 bases, with 7 bases between. This CDR3 reads CASSQPMNNEQFF. Written as DNA, the CDR3 is TGCGCCAGCAGCCAACCCATGAACAATGAGCAGTTCTTC.

This clonotype has ten or more counts. The chain is built from TRBV6-5 and TRBJ2-5; D not certain. CDR1 is MNHEY, CDR2 SVGAGI, per germline. The germline V and J ends were trimmed by 2 bases and 5 bases, with 12 bases remaining between them. CDR3 length: 14 residues. CDR3 amino acids: CASSYQKWTETQYF. The CDR3 DNA is TGTGCCAGCAGTTACCAGAAGTGGACGGAGACCCAGTACTTC.